This is a list of T cell receptor beta chains from one sample in a study of identical twins. MiXCR was run by TCRdb on the 5' RACE reads, yielding one entry per CDR3 protein. This sample has about 790,000 distinct CDR3 sequences; about 20% occur once, and the top ten carry around 13%. These sequences were also reported in another study, on T cells expressing NK-cell markers.

The sample comprised PBMCs. The receptors were gathered from a woman aged 18-29 years in good health. Both conserved end residues are part of each CDR3. Fields, in order: D gene, clone size, V gene, J gene, CDR3 protein, CDR3 DNA. A D gene is named only where the DNA matches it firmly. Size is omitted from some rows. Given values are once, few, many or a class for expanded clones.

NA	few	TRBV18	TRBJ1-1	CASSPSVQNTEAFF	TGTGCCAGCTCACCGTCAGTGCAGAACACTGAAGCTTTCTTT
NA	NA	TRBV7-8	TRBJ1-1	CSSSFPAPEAFF	TGTTCCAGCAGCTTTCCGGCCCCTGAAGCTTTCTTT
NA	many	TRBV12-3/TRBV12-4	TRBJ1-1	CASSLTGRVTEAFF	TGTGCCAGCAGTCTAACAGGGCGGGTGACTGAAGCTTTCTTT
TRBD1	NA	TRBV12-3/TRBV12-4	TRBJ2-1	CASGLHPGTANNEQFF	TGTGCCAGCGGATTACACCCCGGGACAGCAAACAATGAGCAGTTCTTC
NA	NA	TRBV5-1	TRBJ2-5	CASSFGDFQETQYF	TGCGCCAGCAGCTTCGGAGACTTCCAAGAGACCCAGTACTTC
TRBD2	many	TRBV7-2	TRBJ2-3	CASSLAANTDTQYF	TGTGCCAGCAGCCTAGCGGCCAACACAGATACGCAGTATTTT
NA	few	TRBV12-3/TRBV12-4	TRBJ2-1	CASSFSFGRPLSYNEQFF	TGTGCCAGCAGTTTTTCCTTCGGCAGGCCGCTCTCCTACAATGAGCAGTTCTTC
TRBD2	NA	TRBV7-2	TRBJ2-3	CASSLILAGGDTQYF	TGTGCCAGCAGCTTAATTCTGGCGGGGGGAGATACGCAGTATTTT
TRBD2	NA	TRBV5-1	TRBJ2-3	CASGRGMSTDTQYF	TGCGCCAGCGGGCGGGGGATGAGCACAGATACGCAGTATTTT
NA	few	TRBV4-3	TRBJ2-7	CASSQVKGSSYEQYF	TGCGCCAGCAGCCAAGTAAAGGGGAGCTCCTACGAGCAGTACTTC
TRBD1	NA	TRBV7-8	TRBJ1-1	CASSPDGQVTFF	TGTGCCAGCAGCCCTGATGGACAGGTAACTTTCTTT
NA	NA	TRBV7-5	TRBJ1-6	CISVSEATGQYPSNYNSPLHF	NA
TRBD2	NA	TRBV10-3	TRBJ2-7	CAISSGSRSYEQYF	TGTGCCATCAGTAGCGGGAGCCGCTCCTACGAGCAGTACTTC
NA	NA	TRBV7-8	TRBJ1-1	CASSLGPARGDTEAFF	TGTGCCAGCAGCTTAGGCCCGGCGAGGGGCGACACTGAAGCTTTCTTT
NA	NA	TRBV5-1	TRBJ2-6	CASSAAGSSGANVLTF	TGCGCCAGCAGCGCCGCAGGGAGCTCTGGGGCCAACGTCCTGACTTTC
TRBD1	NA	TRBV18	TRBJ2-5	CASSPPPGQVPQETQYF	TGTGCCAGCTCACCACCTCCGGGACAGGTCCCCCAAGAGACCCAGTACTTC
NA	few	TRBV12-3/TRBV12-4	TRBJ2-1	CASSLDRAPYNEQFF	TGTGCCAGCAGTTTAGACAGGGCCCCCTACAATGAGCAGTTCTTC
NA	NA	TRBV20-1	TRBJ2-7	CSANWAYEQYF	TGCAGTGCTAACTGGGCCTACGAGCAGTACTTC
NA	many	TRBV5-1	TRBJ2-7	CASSRDPSYEQYF	TGCGCCAGCTCCAGGGACCCTTCCTACGAGCAGTACTTC
NA	NA	TRBV5-5	TRBJ2-3	CASSFSRDSDTQYF	TGTGCCAGCAGCTTCTCTAGGGACTCAGATACGCAGTATTTT
TRBD1	NA	TRBV2	TRBJ2-7	CARGGQGREQYF	TGTGCCAGGGGCGGACAGGGTCGGGAGCAGTACTTC
NA	few	TRBV12-3/TRBV12-4	TRBJ1-1	CASSLPGITEAFF	TGTGCCAGCAGCCTTCCGGGCATTACTGAAGCTTTCTTT
NA	NA	TRBV27	TRBJ1-1	CASGYSNTEAFF	TGTGCCAGCGGGTATTCAAACACTGAAGCTTTCTTT
NA	few	TRBV10-3	TRBJ2-2	CAAMSDNTGELFF	TGTGCCGCAATGTCAGATAACACCGGGGAGCTGTTTTTT
TRBD1	few	TRBV12-3/TRBV12-4	TRBJ1-4	CASSFRRDRVSPNNEKLFF	TGTGCCAGCAGTTTCCGCCGGGACAGGGTCTCTCCCAACAATGAAAAACTGTTTTTT
TRBD1	NA	TRBV12-3/TRBV12-4	TRBJ1-1	CASSYTGGSEAFF	TGTGCCAGCAGTTATACAGGGGGCTCTGAAGCTTTCTTT
TRBD1	NA	TRBV6-4	TRBJ2-5	CASSDSAGGETQYF	TGTGCCAGCAGTGACTCGGCAGGGGGAGAGACCCAGTACTTC
NA	few	TRBV12-3/TRBV12-4	TRBJ1-5	CASSTSGNQPQHF	TGTGCCAGCAGCACCAGCGGCAATCAGCCCCAGCATTTT
NA	many	TRBV7-9	TRBJ2-1	CASSLEPGRSYNEQFF	TGTGCCAGCAGTCTAGAGCCGGGACGCTCCTACAATGAGCAGTTCTTC
TRBD1	NA	TRBV6-5	TRBJ1-2	CASRTGGQNTF	TGTGCCAGCCGAACAGGGGGACAAAACACCTTC
NA	NA	TRBV4-1	TRBJ2-1	CASSQDIGRYNEQFF	TGCGCCAGCAGCCAAGATATCGGGCGTTACAATGAGCAGTTCTTC
TRBD2	few	TRBV11-1	TRBJ2-5	CASSPIRRLAGEPQETQYF	TGTGCCAGCAGCCCCATACGCAGACTAGCGGGGGAGCCCCAAGAGACCCAGTACTTC
TRBD1	NA	TRBV5-1	TRBJ2-5	CASGPLGQGQETQYF	TGCGCCAGCGGACCTCTGGGACAGGGTCAAGAGACCCAGTACTTC
NA	few	TRBV29-1	TRBJ2-1	CSVVSLQGTYNEQFF	TGCAGCGTTGTATCTCTCCAGGGAACCTACAATGAGCAGTTCTTC
TRBD2	NA	TRBV3-1	TRBJ2-3	CASSQVAGTSTQYF	TGTGCCAGCAGCCAGGTAGCGGGCACCAGTACGCAGTATTTT
NA	NA	TRBV5-1	TRBJ2-5	CASSLGPTSQETQYF	TGCGCCAGCAGCTTGGGGCCGACTTCACAAGAGACCCAGTACTTC
NA	few	TRBV20-1	TRBJ2-1	CSARDFGVRNYNEQFF	TGCAGTGCTAGAGATTTCGGGGTTCGGAACTACAATGAGCAGTTCTTC
NA	NA	TRBV7-2	TRBJ2-1	CASSFPRANNEQFF	TGTGCCAGCAGCTTCCCCCGGGCGAACAATGAGCAGTTCTTC
NA	few	TRBV6-5	TRBJ2-4	CASSYSRPRQGIGIQYF	TGTGCCAGCAGTTACTCCCGACCGCGGCAGGGGATCGGCATTCAGTACTTC
NA	NA	TRBV10-3	TRBJ2-7	CAIRREREQYF	TGTGCCATCAGGAGGGAGCGCGAGCAGTACTTC
TRBD2	NA	TRBV6-2/TRBV6-3	TRBJ2-3	CASSYLLAGSGGGTDTQYF	TGTGCCAGCAGTTATCTGCTAGCGGGAAGCGGTGGAGGCACAGATACGCAGTATTTT
NA	few	TRBV5-1	TRBJ2-3	CASSFSGPTDTQYF	TGCGCCAGCAGCTTTAGCGGACCCACAGATACGCAGTATTTT
TRBD2	NA	TRBV6-2/TRBV6-3	TRBJ2-1	CASSSSSGVNEQFF	TGTGCCAGCAGTTCCTCTAGCGGGGTCAATGAGCAGTTCTTC
TRBD2	few	TRBV5-8	TRBJ2-1	CASSLFLGSGRNNEQFF	TGTGCCAGCAGCTTGTTCCTTGGTAGCGGGAGGAACAATGAGCAGTTCTTC
TRBD1	NA	TRBV5-8	TRBJ1-1	CASSFMGQANEAFF	TGTGCCAGCAGCTTCATGGGACAGGCGAATGAAGCTTTCTTT
NA	few	TRBV5-5	TRBJ2-3	CASSLAGFRDTDTQYF	TGTGCCAGCAGCTTGGCGGGTTTCAGAGACACAGATACGCAGTATTTT
NA	many	TRBV12-3/TRBV12-4	TRBJ2-1	CASSYAGEQFF	TGTGCCAGCAGTTACGCGGGGGAGCAGTTCTTC
TRBD1	few	TRBV5-1	TRBJ2-7	CASKLTGQGSYEQYF	TGCGCCAGCAAACTTACAGGACAGGGATCCTACGAGCAGTACTTC
NA	NA	TRBV3-1	TRBJ2-3	CASSQDGAGTDTQYF	TGTGCCAGCAGCCAAGATGGGGCCGGCACAGATACGCAGTATTTT
NA	few	TRBV5-6	TRBJ2-7	CASSLWIGYEQYF	TGTGCCAGCAGCCTATGGATAGGCTACGAGCAGTACTTC
NA	NA	TRBV7-3	TRBJ2-2	CASSLLSGGELFF	TGTGCCAGCAGCTTATTGTCCGGCGGGGAGCTGTTTTTT
TRBD2	many	TRBV20-1	TRBJ2-3	CSAGLGGRPPDTQYF	TGCAGTGCTGGCCTAGGCGGGAGACCTCCAGATACGCAGTATTTT